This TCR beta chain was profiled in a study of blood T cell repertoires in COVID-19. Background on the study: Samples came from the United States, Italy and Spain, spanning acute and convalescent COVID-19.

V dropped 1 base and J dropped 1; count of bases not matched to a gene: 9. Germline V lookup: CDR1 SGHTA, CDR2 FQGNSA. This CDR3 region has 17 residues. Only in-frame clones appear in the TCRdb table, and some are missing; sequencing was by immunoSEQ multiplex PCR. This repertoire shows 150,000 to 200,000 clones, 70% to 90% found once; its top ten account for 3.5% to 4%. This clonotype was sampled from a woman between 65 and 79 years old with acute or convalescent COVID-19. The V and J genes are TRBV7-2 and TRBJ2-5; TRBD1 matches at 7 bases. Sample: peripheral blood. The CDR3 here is CASSLGRQGSGQETQYF. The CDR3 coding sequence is TGTGCCAGCAGCTTAGGGAGACAGGGATCGGGCCAAGAGACCCAGTACTTC. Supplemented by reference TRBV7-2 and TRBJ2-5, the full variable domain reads GAGVSQSPSNKVTEKGKDVELRCDPISGHTALYWYRQSLGQGLEFLIYFQGNSAPDKSGLPSDRFSAERTGGSVSTLTIQRTQQEDSAVYLCASSLGRQGSGQETQYFGPGTRLLVL.